Listed below are T cell receptor beta chains from one sample, sequenced in a study of T cell responses to AZD1222 COVID-19 vaccine. Measured with immunoSEQ multiplex PCR; TCRdb has only the in-frame clones, and not every one. The repertoire holds around 160,000 clones, with 85% to 95% as singletons. The sequenced sample was peripheral blood, obtained on day 0 of AZD1222 vaccination. The receptor set was obtained from an adult in good health. The CDR3 runs from the conserved cysteine through the conserved F or W. A D gene is named only where the DNA matches it firmly. Size values are once, few and many counts, or a class for expanded clones, and some rows have none.

clone_size	v_call	d_call	j_call	cdr3_length	cdr3_nt	cdr3_aa
-	TRBV14	-	TRBJ1-2	15	TGTGCCAGCAGCCAAGATTGGGGGACACCCTATCGCTACACCTTC	CASSQDWGTPYRYTF
-	TRBV27	-	TRBJ2-7	15	TGTGCCAGCAGTAAAAACAGGGATAGGGGGTACGAGCAGTACTTC	CASSKNRDRGYEQYF
-	TRBV3-1/TRBV3-2	TRBD1	TRBJ2-5	18	TGTGCCAGCAGCCAAAGGTGGCCGGGACAGGTGATTCAAGAGACCCAGTACTTC	CASSQRWPGQVIQETQYF
once	TRBV11-2	-	TRBJ1-2	15	TGTGCCAGCAGCTTATCCAAGGCAGCTTCGTCGGGCTACACCTTC	CASSLSKAASSGYTF
-	TRBV9	-	TRBJ1-1	15	TGTGCCAGCAGCGTAGGGGGGGAGGGTCCCACTGAAGCTTTCTTT	CASSVGGEGPTEAFF
-	TRBV3-1/TRBV3-2	-	TRBJ2-7	18	TGTGCCAGCAGCCCCCGGACCTCCGGGGCCTGGGGTTACTACGAGCAGTACTTC	CASSPRTSGAWGYYEQYF
-	TRBV7-2	-	TRBJ1-1	14	TGTGCCAGCAGCTTAGATAGGACGGCCCTAAAGGCTTTCTTT	CASSLDRTALKAFF
once	TRBV4-1	TRBD1	TRBJ2-2	14	TGCGCCAGCAGCCATGACAGGGGGCTCGGGGAGCTGTTTTTT	CASSHDRGLGELFF
-	TRBV3-1/TRBV3-2	-	TRBJ2-3	12	TGTGCCAGCAGCTCCCACGGGGATACGCAGTATTTT	CASSSHGDTQYF
-	TRBV5-4	-	TRBJ1-1	16	TGTGCCAGCAGCTTGGGCCCTCAGGGGTCGAGCACTGAAGCTTTCTTT	CASSLGPQGSSTEAFF
-	TRBV30	TRBD1	TRBJ1-2	13	TGTGCCTGGACGGGACAGGGAAGCTATGGCTACACCTTC	CAWTGQGSYGYTF
-	TRBV15	-	TRBJ2-7	13	TGTGCCACCAGCAGAGGTGGACAGTCTGAAGAGTACTTC	CATSRGGQSEEYF
-	TRBV7-6	-	TRBJ2-5	15	TGTGCCAGCAGCTTAAGGGGAAGTGGGAGAGAGACCCAGTACTTC	CASSLRGSGRETQYF
-	TRBV4-1	-	TRBJ1-2	15	TGCGCCAGCAGCTCCCACCGGGACATGGCCCTTGGCTACACCTTC	CASSSHRDMALGYTF
-	TRBV19	TRBD2	TRBJ2-7	14	TGTGCCAGTAGTATGCTGCGGGGGTCCTACGAGCAGTACTTC	CASSMLRGSYEQYF
once	TRBV7-9	TRBD1	TRBJ1-2	14	TGTGCCAGCAGCTTAGAAGGGGGCCGGTATGGCTACACCTTC	CASSLEGGRYGYTF
-	TRBV7-9	TRBD1	TRBJ1-5	16	TGTGCCAGCAGCGGAACGGGACAGGCAGGCAATCAGCCCCAGCATTTT	CASSGTGQAGNQPQHF
once	TRBV14	TRBD1	TRBJ1-4	13	TGTGCCAGCAGCCAAGATTACAGGGGGCCTAGAATTTTT	CASSQDYRGPRIF
-	TRBV6-1	-	TRBJ1-2	15	TGTGCCAGCAGTGAAGTCCGGTTACAGAACTATGGCTACACCTTC	CASSEVRLQNYGYTF
-	TRBV10-1	TRBD2	TRBJ2-1	15	TGCGCCAGCAGTGAGTCCGGGACTAGCGTCAATGAGCAGTTCTTC	CASSESGTSVNEQFF
-	TRBV10-1	TRBD1	TRBJ2-1	11	TGCGCCAGCAGTGACGGGACAGGGGAGTTCTTC	CASSDGTGEFF
once	TRBV18	-	TRBJ2-5	13	TGTGCCAGCTCACCGCACCGCCTGGAGACCCAGTACTTC	CASSPHRLETQYF
-	TRBV12-5	-	TRBJ1-1	20	TGTGCTAGTGGTTTCATTCAGGATGGACAGCCGGGGGGATTAAACACTGAAGCTTTCTTT	CASGFIQDGQPGGLNTEAFF
-	TRBV25-1	-	TRBJ2-1	13	TGTGCCAGCAGTGTGGGTAGTGGGAATGAGCAGTTCTTC	CASSVGSGNEQFF